One TCR beta chain is described in this entry. The antigen is undetermined. The sample originates from a study of T cell responses to AZD1222 COVID-19 vaccine. Sequenced by immunoSEQ multiplex PCR; TCRdb stores in-frame clones only, minus some. This table holds 90,000 or so clones, approximately 88% found once. The study's findings and limits: Females made up more of the donors, who were largely white British, and clonal diversity may have come out too low.

Germline V CDR1 and CDR2: MNHEY, SVGAGI. This CDR3 spans 14 amino acids. Trimming took 5 bases from V and 1 from J, leaving 11 bases between them. The genes are TRBV6-5 and TRBJ1-1, with a tentative D call TRBD1 (5 bases). This clonotype originated in an adult in good health. Sequencing was performed on peripheral blood, taken on day 0 of AZD1222 vaccination. The CDR3 DNA is TGTGCCAGCAGTCCCCGTGGGGCGAACACTGAAGCTTTCTTT. This gives the protein CASSPRGANTEAFF.